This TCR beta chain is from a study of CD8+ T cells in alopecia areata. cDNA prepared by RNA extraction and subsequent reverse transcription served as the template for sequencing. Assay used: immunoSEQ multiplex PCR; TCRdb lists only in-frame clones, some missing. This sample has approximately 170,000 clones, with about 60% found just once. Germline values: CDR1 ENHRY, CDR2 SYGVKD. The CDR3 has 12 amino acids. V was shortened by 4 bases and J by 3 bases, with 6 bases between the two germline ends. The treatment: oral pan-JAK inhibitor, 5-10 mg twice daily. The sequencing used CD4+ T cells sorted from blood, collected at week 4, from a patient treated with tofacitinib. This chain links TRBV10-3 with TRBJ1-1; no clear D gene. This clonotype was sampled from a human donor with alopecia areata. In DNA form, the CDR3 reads TGTGCCATCAGTGGGTCTGACACTGAAGCTTTCTTT. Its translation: CAISGSDTEAFF.